The 14 T cell receptor beta chains below all came from one sample that was sequenced in a study of CD8 T cells in Susac syndrome. It was with random hexamers that roughly 0.45 to 1 ug RNA was reverse transcribed. One entry per CDR3 protein, called by TCRdb with MiXCR from the immunoSEQ multiplex PCR reads. The repertoire holds over 300,000 distinct CDR3 sequences, with roughly 94% as singletons. The sequenced material came from CD4+ T cells from PBMCs. The source is a human donor with multiple sclerosis.

The sample holds one count of this clonotype. This chain joins TRBV6-1 and TRBJ1-1; TRBD1 is a possible D gene (6 bases). V dropped 7 bases and J dropped 8 bases, with 20 bases sitting between them. The CDR3 contains 14 residues. The germline CDR1 and CDR2 sequences are MNHNS and SASEGT. CDR3 region: CASIMTGTGDEAFF. The CDR3, as DNA: TGTGCCAGCATAATGACAGGCACCGGAGACGAAGCTTTCTTT.

V gene TRBV25-1 combines with J gene TRBJ2-1; 10 bases agree with TRBD2. V lost 5 bases, J lost 1 base, and 11 bases stayed unmatched. Germline values: CDR1 MGHDK, CDR2 SYGVNS. The CDR3 covers 18 residues. The CDR3 coding sequence is TGTGCCAGCAGTCAGTCTAGCGGGGGCCCGGGGTCCTACAATGAGCAGTTCTTC. This translates into CASSQSSGGPGSYNEQFF.

The rearrangement links TRBV6-1 to TRBJ2-6; D unresolved. Germline V gives CDR1 MNHNS, CDR2 SASEGT. The CDR3 is 15 residues long. V gave up 5 bases and J gave up 1 base, with 9 bases separating them. The CDR3 loop reads CASSPLPSGANVLTF. The CDR3 DNA reads TGTGCCAGCAGTCCTCTGCCTTCTGGGGCCAACGTCCTGACTTTC.

This chain connects TRBV7-9 to TRBJ1-1; D ambiguous. CDR1 is SEHNR and CDR2 is FQNEAQ in the germline V gene (reference sequence). The CDR3 contains 12 residues. V shed 1 base and J shed 10 bases, with 10 bases lying between them. CDR3: CASSLGGRGAFF. CDR3 in DNA: TGTGCCAGCAGCTTAGGAGGGAGAGGAGCTTTCTTT.

The chain employs TRBV5-1 and TRBJ1-2; 8 positions match TRBD1. This CDR3 is built from 13 residues. V gave up 4 bases and J gave up 8 bases; unmatched junction bases: 7. Germline V gene sequence: CDR1 SGHRS, CDR2 YFSETQ. CDR3 coding DNA: TGCGCCAGCAGCCCACGGACAGGGAACGGCTACACCTTC. Protein: CASSPRTGNGYTF.

V usage is TRBV5-6 and J usage is TRBJ1-2; D not resolved. Germline CDR1 and CDR2: SGHDT and YYEEEE. The CDR3 has 14 amino acids. Trimming took 4 bases from V and 1 from J, leaving 11 bases between them. The CDR3 is CASSLNSLNYGYTF. CDR3 nucleotide sequence: TGTGCCAGCAGCCTTAACTCTCTTAACTATGGCTACACCTTC. The full variable domain, with the rest looked up from reference TRBV5-6 and TRBJ1-2, is DAGVTQSPTHLIKTRGQQVTLRCSPKSGHDTVSWYQQALGQGPQFIFQYYEEEERQRGNFPDRFSGHQFPNYSSELNVNALLLGDSALYLCASSLNSLNYGYTFGSGTRLTVV.

The chain uses TRBV6-6 and TRBJ2-2; 10 positions match TRBD2. The CDR3 length is 16 residues. V was pared by 6 bases and J by 4 bases, with 8 bases of the junction left unmatched. Germline V gives CDR1 MNHNY, CDR2 SVGAGI (reference sequence). The CDR3 region has the DNA TGTGCCAGCAGCCATGGACTAGCGGTTCCCACCGGGGAGCTGTTTTTT. Translated, it gives CASSHGLAVPTGELFF.

The chain recombines TRBV7-6 with TRBJ2-7, with D unclear. Germline CDR1 SGHVS, CDR2 FNYEAQ. The CDR3 sequence is 17 residues long. Trimming left V 1 base short and J 0 bases short, with 16 bases between. CDR3 sequence reads: CASSLGTMGLTSYEQYF. CDR3 nucleotide sequence: TGTGCCAGCAGCTTAGGGACCATGGGCCTCACCTCCTACGAGCAGTACTTC.

The chain couples TRBV12-3 or TRBV12-4 to TRBJ2-7; D perhaps matches TRBD2 (7 bases). Deletions cut 1 base from V and 6 bases from J, with 16 bases between. The CDR3 contains 15 residues. The CDR3 DNA follows: TGTGCCAGCAGTTTAGTCGGGGGGCGCTTAGGCGAGCAGTACTTC. Amino acids: CASSLVGGRLGEQYF.

The chain couples TRBV12-3 or TRBV12-4 to TRBJ1-4; D is possibly TRBD1 (5 bases). This CDR3 is 17 amino acids long. V shed 2 bases and J shed 5 bases, with 18 bases lying between them. The CDR3 loop reads CASSLSIGPGGNEKLFF. CDR3 coding DNA: TGTGCCAGCAGTTTATCTATAGGCCCGGGGGGAAATGAAAAACTGTTTTTT.

Written as DNA, the CDR3 is TGTGCCAGCAAGAGAACGGGACAGGTCTATGGCTACACCTTC. Its protein is CASKRTGQVYGYTF. This sequence joins TRBV6-2 or TRBV6-3 and TRBJ1-2; 8 positions agree with TRBD1. Germline CDR1 is MNHEY and CDR2 is SVGEGT. The trim removed 7 bases at V and 4 bases at J, leaving 8 bases unmatched. The CDR3 contains 14 residues.

This clonotype has just one count. CDR3 sequence (DNA): TGTGCCAGCTCAGGGACAGACCAGAAGCCCCAGCATTTT. Its protein product is CASSGTDQKPQHF. The V call is TRBV18, the J call TRBJ1-5; 7 nucleotides agree with TRBD1. Germline-derived CDR1 and CDR2 are KGHSH and LQKENI. V shed 5 bases and J 8 bases; nucleotides not matched to a gene: 6. The CDR3 totals 13 residues.

This chain connects TRBV5-6 to TRBJ1-1, with 7 bases identical to TRBD1. This CDR3 comprises 15 residues. The ends lost 4 bases at V and 2 bases at J; junction bases unmatched: 8. Looked up from germline, CDR1 is SGHDT and CDR2 is YYEEEE. CDR3 loop: CASSPPTGFNTEAFF. CDR3 DNA sequence: TGTGCCAGCAGCCCTCCGACAGGGTTTAACACTGAAGCTTTCTTT.

This clonotype appeared a few times. The chain carries TRBV20-1 and TRBJ2-4; the D is unclear. The germline CDR1 and CDR2 sequences are DFQATT and SNEGSKA (reference sequence). The CDR3 has 13 residues. The germline V and J ends were trimmed by 7 bases and 0 bases, with 10 bases remaining between them. CDR3 region: CSVSALAKNIQYF. The DNA of the CDR3 is TGCAGTGTCAGCGCGCTAGCCAAAAACATTCAGTACTTC.